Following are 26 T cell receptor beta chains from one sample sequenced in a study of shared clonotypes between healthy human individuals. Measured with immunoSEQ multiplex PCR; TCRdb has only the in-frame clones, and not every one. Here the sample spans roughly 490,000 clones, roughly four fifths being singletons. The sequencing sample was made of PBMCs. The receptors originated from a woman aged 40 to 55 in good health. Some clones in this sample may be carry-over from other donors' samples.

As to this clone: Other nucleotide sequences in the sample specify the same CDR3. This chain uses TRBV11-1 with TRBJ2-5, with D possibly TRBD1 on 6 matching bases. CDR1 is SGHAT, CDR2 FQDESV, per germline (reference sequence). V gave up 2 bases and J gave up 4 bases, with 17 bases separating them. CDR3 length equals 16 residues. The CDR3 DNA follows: TGTGCCAGCAGCTTAATGGCAGGGGCTGTGGGAGAGACCCAGTACTTC. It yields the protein CASSLMAGAVGETQYF.

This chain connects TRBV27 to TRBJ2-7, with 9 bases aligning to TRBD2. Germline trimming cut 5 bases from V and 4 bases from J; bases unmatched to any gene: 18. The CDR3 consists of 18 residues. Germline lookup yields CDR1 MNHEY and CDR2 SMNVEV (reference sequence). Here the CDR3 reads CASSPRRGVSGSWYEQYF. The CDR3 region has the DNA TGTGCCAGCAGTCCGCGAAGGGGGGTTAGCGGGAGTTGGTACGAGCAGTACTTC.

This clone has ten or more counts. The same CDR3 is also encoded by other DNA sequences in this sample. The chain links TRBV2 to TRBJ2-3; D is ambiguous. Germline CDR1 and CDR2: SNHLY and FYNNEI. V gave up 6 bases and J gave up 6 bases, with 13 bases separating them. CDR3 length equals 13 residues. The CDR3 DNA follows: TGTGCCAGCAGCGGACCGTTTCTGGATACGCAGTATTTT. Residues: CASSGPFLDTQYF.

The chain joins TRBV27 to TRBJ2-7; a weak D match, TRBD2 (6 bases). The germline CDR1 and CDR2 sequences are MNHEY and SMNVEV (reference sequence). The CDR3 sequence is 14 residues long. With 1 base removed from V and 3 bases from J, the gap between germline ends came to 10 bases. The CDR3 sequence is CASSLLMGGYEQYF. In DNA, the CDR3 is TGTGCCAGCAGTTTATTGATGGGAGGCTACGAGCAGTACTTC.

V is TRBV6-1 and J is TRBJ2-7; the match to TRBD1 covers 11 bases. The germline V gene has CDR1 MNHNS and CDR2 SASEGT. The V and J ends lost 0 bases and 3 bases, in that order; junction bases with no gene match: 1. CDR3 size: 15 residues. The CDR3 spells CASSEAGTGGYEQYF. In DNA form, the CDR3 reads TGTGCCAGCAGTGAAGCCGGGACAGGGGGCTACGAGCAGTACTTC.

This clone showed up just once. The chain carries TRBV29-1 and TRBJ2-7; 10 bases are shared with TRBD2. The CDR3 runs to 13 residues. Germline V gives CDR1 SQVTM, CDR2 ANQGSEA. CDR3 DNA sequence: TGCGGCGACTTAAGACCAGCGGGAGGGCCGCAGTACTTC. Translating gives CGDLRPAGGPQYF.

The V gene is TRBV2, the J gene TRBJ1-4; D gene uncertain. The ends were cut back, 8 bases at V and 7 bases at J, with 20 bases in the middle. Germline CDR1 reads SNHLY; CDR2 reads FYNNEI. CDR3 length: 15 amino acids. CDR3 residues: CASGWTRAVIEKLFF. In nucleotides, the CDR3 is TGTGCCAGCGGTTGGACGCGGGCGGTAATTGAAAAACTGTTTTTT.

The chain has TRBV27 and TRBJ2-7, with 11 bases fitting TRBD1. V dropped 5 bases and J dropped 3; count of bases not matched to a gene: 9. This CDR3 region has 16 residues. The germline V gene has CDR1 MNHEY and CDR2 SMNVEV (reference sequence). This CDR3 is CASSPLKGQGVYEQYF. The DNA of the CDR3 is TGTGCCAGCAGTCCCTTGAAGGGACAGGGGGTCTACGAGCAGTACTTC.

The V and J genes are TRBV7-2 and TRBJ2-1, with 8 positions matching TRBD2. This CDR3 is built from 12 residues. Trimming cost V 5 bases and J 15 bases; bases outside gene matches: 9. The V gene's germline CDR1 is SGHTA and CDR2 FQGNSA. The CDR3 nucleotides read TGTGCCAGCAGCAACCAGCGGGAGCTAGCGTTCTTC. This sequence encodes CASSNQRELAFF.

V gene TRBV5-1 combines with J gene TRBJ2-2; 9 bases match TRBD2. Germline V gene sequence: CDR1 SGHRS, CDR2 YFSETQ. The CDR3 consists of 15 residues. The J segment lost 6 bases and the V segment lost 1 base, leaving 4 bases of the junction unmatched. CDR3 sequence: CASSLLAGESGELFF. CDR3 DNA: TGCGCCAGCAGCTTGTTAGCGGGAGAGTCCGGGGAGCTGTTTTTT.

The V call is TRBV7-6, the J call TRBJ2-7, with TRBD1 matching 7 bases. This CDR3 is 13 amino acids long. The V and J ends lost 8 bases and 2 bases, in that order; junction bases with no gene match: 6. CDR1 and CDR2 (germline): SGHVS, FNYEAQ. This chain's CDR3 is CASAPGQTYEQYF. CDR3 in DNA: TGTGCCAGCGCTCCGGGACAGACCTACGAGCAGTACTTC.

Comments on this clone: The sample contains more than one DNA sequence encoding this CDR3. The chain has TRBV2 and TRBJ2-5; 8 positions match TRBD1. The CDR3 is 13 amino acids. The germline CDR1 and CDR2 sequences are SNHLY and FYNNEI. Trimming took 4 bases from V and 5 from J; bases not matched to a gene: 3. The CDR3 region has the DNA TGTGCCAGCAGTGGGACAGGGAGGGAGACCCAGTACTTC. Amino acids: CASSGTGRETQYF.

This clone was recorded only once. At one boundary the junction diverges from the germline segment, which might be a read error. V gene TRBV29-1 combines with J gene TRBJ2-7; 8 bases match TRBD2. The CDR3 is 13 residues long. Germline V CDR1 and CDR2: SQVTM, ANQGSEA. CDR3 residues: CSGRGGTSYEQCF. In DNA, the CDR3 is TGCAGCGGGCGCGGGGGGACCTCCTACGAGCAGTGCTTC.

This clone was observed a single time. CDR3 loop: CASSDRNTIYF. For the CDR3, the DNA is TGTGCCAGCAGTGACAGAAACACCATATATTTT. V and J are TRBV25-1 and TRBJ1-3; no reliable D call. Between the trimmed V and J ends, which lost 3 bases and 5 bases, there was a span of 2 bases. Germline CDR1 and CDR2: MGHDK and SYGVNS. The CDR3 is made up of 11 amino acids. The whole variable domain, remainder taken from reference TRBV25-1 and TRBJ1-3, is EADIYQTPRYLVIGTGKKITLECSQTMGHDKMYWYQQDPGMELHLIHYSYGVNSTEKGDLSSESTVSRIRTEHFPLTLESARPSHTSQYLCASSDRNTIYFGEGSWLTVV.

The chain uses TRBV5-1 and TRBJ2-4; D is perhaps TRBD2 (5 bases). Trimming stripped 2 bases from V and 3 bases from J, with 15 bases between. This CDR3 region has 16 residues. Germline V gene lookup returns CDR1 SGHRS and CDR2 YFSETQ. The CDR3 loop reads CASSFGDYRSKNIQYF. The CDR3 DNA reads TGCGCCAGCAGCTTTGGCGACTATAGGAGCAAAAACATTCAGTACTTC.

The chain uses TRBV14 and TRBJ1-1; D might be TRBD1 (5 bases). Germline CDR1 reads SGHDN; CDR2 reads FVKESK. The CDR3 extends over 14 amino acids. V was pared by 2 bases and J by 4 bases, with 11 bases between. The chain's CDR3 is CASSQQGTGTEAFF. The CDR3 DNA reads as TGTGCCAGCAGCCAACAGGGAACGGGCACTGAAGCTTTCTTT.

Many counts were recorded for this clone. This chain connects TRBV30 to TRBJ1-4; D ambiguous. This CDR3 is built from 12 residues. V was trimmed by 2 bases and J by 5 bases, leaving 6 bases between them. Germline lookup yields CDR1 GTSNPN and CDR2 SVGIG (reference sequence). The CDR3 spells CAWSLGNEKLFF. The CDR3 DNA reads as TGTGCCTGGAGTTTGGGAAATGAAAAACTGTTTTTT.

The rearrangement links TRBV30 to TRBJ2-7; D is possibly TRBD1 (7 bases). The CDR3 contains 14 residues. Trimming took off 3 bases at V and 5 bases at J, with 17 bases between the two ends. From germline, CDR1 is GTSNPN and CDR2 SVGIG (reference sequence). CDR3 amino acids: CAWSAGQRWDEQYF. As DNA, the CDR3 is TGTGCCTGGAGCGCGGGACAGCGGTGGGACGAGCAGTACTTC. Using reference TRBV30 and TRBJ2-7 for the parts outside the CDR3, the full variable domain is SQTIHQWPATLVQPVGSPLSLECTVEGTSNPNLYWYRQAAGRGLQLLFYSVGIGQISSEVPQNLSASRPQDRQFILSSKKLLLSDSGFYLCAWSAGQRWDEQYFGPGTRLTVT.

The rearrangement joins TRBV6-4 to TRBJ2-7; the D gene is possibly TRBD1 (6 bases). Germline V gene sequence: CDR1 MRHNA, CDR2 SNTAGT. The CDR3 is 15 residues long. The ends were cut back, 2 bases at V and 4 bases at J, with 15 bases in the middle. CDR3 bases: TGTGCCAGCAGTGACCGGGACAAACGGAATTACGAGCAGTACTTC. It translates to CASSDRDKRNYEQYF.

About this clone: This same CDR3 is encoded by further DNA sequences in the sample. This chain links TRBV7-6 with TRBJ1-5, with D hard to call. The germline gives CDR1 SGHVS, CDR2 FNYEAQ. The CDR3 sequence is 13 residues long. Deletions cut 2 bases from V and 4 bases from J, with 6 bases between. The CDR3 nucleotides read TGTGCCAGCAGCTTATCCGATAATCAGCCCCAGCATTTT. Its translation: CASSLSDNQPQHF. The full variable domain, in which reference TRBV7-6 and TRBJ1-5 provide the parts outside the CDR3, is GAGVSQSPRYKVTKRGQDVALRCDPISGHVSLYWYRQALGQGPEFLTYFNYEAQQDKSGLPNDRFSAERPEGSISTLTIQRTEQRDSAMYRCASSLSDNQPQHFGDGTRLSIL.

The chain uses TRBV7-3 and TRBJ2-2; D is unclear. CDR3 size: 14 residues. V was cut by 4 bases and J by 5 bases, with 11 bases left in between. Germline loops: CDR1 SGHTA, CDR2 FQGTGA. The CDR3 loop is CASSSTRETGELFF. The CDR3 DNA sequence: TGTGCCAGCAGCTCCACCCGCGAAACCGGGGAGCTGTTTTTT.

As DNA, the CDR3 is TGTGCCAGCAGCGTAGGAGGGGGTGCGGGGACCCCTCTTAGCACAGATACGCAGTATTTT. Translation gives CASSVGGGAGTPLSTDTQYF. This chain joins TRBV9 and TRBJ2-3; D may be TRBD1 or TRBD2 (6 bases each). The CDR3 consists of 20 residues. Per the germline V gene, CDR1 is SGDLS and CDR2 is YYNGEE. Trimming removed 0 bases from V and 0 bases from J, with 23 bases in between.

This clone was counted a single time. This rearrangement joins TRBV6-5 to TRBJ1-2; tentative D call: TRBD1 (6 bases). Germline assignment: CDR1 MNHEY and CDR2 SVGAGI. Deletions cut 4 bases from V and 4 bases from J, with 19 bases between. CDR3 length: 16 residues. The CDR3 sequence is CASSSPGSLGAYGYTF. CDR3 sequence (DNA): TGTGCCAGCAGTTCCCCCGGGTCTCTGGGGGCCTATGGCTACACCTTC.

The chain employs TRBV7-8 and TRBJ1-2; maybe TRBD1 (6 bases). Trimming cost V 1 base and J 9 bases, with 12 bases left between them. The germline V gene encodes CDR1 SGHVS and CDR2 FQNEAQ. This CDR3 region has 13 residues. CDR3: CASSLEGGRSYTF. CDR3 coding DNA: TGTGCCAGCAGCTTAGAGGGGGGGCGCAGCTACACCTTC.

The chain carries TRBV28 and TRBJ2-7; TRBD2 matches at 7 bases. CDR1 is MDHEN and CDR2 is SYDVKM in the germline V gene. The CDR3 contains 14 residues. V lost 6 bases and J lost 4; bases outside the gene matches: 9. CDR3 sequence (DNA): TGTGCCAGCAGCCCCGGGCTAGCGGAATACGAGCAGTACTTC. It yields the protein CASSPGLAEYEQYF. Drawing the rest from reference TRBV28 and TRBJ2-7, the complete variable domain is DVKVTQSSRYLVKRTGEKVFLECVQDMDHENMFWYRQDPGLGLRLIYFSYDVKMKEKGDIPEGYSVSREKKERFSLILESASTNQTSMYLCASSPGLAEYEQYFGPGTRLTVT.

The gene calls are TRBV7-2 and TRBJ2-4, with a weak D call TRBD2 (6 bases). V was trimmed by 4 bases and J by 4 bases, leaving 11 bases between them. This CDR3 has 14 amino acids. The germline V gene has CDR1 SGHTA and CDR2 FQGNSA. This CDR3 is CASSSGTLKNIQYF. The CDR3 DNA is TGTGCCAGCAGCTCCGGGACTCTGAAAAACATTCAGTACTTC.